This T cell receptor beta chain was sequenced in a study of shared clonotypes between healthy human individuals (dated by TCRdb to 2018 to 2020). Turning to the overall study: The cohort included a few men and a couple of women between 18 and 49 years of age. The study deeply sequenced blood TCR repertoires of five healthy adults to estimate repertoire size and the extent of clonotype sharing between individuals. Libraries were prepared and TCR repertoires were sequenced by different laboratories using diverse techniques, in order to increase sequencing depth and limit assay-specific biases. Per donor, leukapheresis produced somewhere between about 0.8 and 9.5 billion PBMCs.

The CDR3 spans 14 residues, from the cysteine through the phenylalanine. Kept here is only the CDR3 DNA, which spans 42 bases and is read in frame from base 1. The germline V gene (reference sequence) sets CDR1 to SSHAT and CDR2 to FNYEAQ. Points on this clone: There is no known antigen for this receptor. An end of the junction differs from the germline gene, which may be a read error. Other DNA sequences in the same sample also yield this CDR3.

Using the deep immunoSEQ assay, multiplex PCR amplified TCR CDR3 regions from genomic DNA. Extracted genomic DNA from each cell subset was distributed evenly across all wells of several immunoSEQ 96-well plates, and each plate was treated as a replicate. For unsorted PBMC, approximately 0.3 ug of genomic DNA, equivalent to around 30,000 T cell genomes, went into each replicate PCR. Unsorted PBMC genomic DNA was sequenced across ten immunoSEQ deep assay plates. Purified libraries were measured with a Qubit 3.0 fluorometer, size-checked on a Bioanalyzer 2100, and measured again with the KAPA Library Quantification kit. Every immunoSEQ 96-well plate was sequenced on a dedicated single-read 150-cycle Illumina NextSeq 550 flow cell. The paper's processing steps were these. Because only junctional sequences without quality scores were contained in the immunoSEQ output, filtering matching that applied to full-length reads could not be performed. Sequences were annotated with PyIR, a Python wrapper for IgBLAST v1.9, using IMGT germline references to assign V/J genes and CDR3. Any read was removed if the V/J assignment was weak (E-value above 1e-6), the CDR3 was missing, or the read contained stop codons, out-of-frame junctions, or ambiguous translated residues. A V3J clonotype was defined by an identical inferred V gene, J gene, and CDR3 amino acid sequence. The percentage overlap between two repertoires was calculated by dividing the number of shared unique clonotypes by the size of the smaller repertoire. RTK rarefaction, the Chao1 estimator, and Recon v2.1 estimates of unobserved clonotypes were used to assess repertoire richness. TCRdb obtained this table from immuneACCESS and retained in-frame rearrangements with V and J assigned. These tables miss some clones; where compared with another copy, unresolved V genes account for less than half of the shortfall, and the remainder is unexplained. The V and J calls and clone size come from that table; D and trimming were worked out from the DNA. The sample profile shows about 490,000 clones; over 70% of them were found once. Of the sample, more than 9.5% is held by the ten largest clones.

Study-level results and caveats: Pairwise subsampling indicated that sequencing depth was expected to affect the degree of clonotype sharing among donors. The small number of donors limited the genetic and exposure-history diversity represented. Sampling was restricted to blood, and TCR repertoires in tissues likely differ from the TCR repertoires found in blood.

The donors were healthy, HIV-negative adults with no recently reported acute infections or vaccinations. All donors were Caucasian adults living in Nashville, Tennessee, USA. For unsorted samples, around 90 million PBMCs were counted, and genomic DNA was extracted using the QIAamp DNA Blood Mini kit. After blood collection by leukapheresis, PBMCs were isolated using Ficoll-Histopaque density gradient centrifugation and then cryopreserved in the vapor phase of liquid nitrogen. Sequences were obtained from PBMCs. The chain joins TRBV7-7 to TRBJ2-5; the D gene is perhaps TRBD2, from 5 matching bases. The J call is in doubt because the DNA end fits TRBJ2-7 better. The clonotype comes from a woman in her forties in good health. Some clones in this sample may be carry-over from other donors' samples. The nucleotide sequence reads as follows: TGTGCTAGCAGCCCGGACTGGGCCTCCTACGAGCAGTACTTC. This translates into CASSPDWASYEQYF.